The present T cell receptor (beta chain) was sequenced within a study of blood T cell repertoires in COVID-19. The wider study: Specimens from acute and convalescent COVID-19 originated in the United States, Italy and Spain. In each case, the material was cDNA or gDNA derived from T cells, B-cell-depleted T cells, or PBMCs.

The CDR3 covers 17 residues. CDR1 SGHVS and CDR2 FNYEAQ come from the germline V gene. Trimming pared 5 bases from V and 8 bases from J, leaving 24 bases between. Study processing details: Nucleated cell number was recorded as an estimate derived from reference gene primer amplification. Clones were sequenced by immunoSEQ multiplex PCR, and TCRdb holds only the in-frame ones, with some missing. That table furnishes V, J and clone size, whereas the DNA furnished D and trimming. In the table there are under 250,000 clones, around 82% of which are singletons. The receptor's source is a woman in her thirties or forties with acute or convalescent COVID-19. Specimen: peripheral blood. The J gene is TRBJ2-2, the V gene TRBV7-6, with TRBD2 as a possible D gene (6 bases). CDR3 protein: CASSLSTGGTQGGELFF. DNA of the CDR3: TGTGCCAGCAGCCTATCGACCGGGGGTACGCAAGGTGGGGAGCTGTTTTTT.